This T cell receptor (beta chain) appears in the sequencing data of a study of shared T cell receptors in the human thymus (dated by TCRdb to about 2021). The study in broad terms: The study examined how self-reactive, shared T-cell receptor alpha chains are generated in the human thymus.

V and J are truncated by 8 bases and 4 bases respectively, leaving an intervening sequence of 17 bases. As encoded in the germline V gene, CDR1 is MNHNS while CDR2 is SASEGT. The CDR3 spans 14 residues, from the cysteine through the phenylalanine. Of all the DNA, just the CDR3 is kept, 42 bases in frame from base 1. Concerning this clone itself: The clone's antigen remains unknown. No much larger clonotype is one base removed from it; base qualities were not supplied.

Receptors were amplified or captured by the immunoSEQ multiplex PCR assay. In its TCRdb copy, this immuneACCESS table keeps in-frame sequences only and misses some clones. Where compared with another copy, unresolved V genes explain less than half of these, and the others have no known cause. The sample contains about 660,000 clones, 88% of them found a single time. The ten largest clones take up about 0.01% of the sample. The same data also went into a second study, on human thymus T cells. The second study, in turn, reports: The donors were immunologically healthy infants in Finland who had open corrective cardiac surgery for congenital heart defects. Thymus tissue was collected as surgical resects that were removed during corrective cardiac surgery. Both the thymic and the peripheral blood repertoires appeared to show biased V and J gene segment usage. According to the related research, thymic TCR repertoires were highly overlapping among unrelated individuals. The study characterized TCR alpha and beta repertoires from under 10 infant thymus samples and a few related peripheral blood samples. The infant donors were about 7 to 244 days old, and the cohort included six or seven males and a couple of females. Thymocytes were freed from the tissue by mechanical means and kept at -70 degrees C as pellets of roughly 8.5-30 million cells. A QIAsymphony instrument was used to extract genomic DNA from the frozen cell pellets. The immunoSEQ multiplex PCR assay was used to amplify the TCRB and TCRAD loci from a standardized quantity of quality-controlled genomic DNA. Amplicons spanned the V(D)J region at a length sufficient to cover the CDR3 and identify V and J genes. Amplicon sequencing was performed on an Illumina platform through the commercial immunoSEQ service. Corrections for primer bias and sequencing errors followed previously described methods, while TCRAD and TCRB definitions were based on the IMGT database. immunoSEQ Analyzer 3.0 and VDJTools were used for repertoire analysis, which covered basic statistics, V/J segment usage, diversity estimates, rarefaction and pairwise overlap. To estimate diversity, the Chao1, ChaoE, Efron-Thisted, Shannon and inverse Simpson indices were applied, and diversity was also estimated on datasets down-sampled to the smallest sample. Repertoire overlap was determined by strict matching of CDR3 nucleotide sequence, V gene and J gene, and Jaccard-based multidimensional scaling clustering was applied. On average, thymus samples gave 750,000 to 1,000,000 unique TCRB clonotypes, whereas blood samples gave around 80,000.

The V and J genes are TRBV6-1 and TRBJ1-2, with TRBD1 tentatively as D gene (5 bases match). The source material was thymocytes. This clonotype was obtained from a boy under two years old with a congenital heart defect. Donor details come from another sample of the same person, matched by shared clones. The CDR3: CASSLRVKTYGYTF. The DNA sequence is given as TGTGCCAGCTCCCTCAGGGTTAAGACCTATGGCTACACCTTC.